This T cell receptor (beta chain) was identified in a study of T-cell memory formation after mild COVID-19. Looking at the study overall: Largely donor-specific sequence clusters came from two donors.

This CDR3 is 15 amino acids long. Germline CDR1 and CDR2: SGDLS and YYNGEE. J was trimmed by 7 bases and V by 3 bases; bases with no gene match: 5. TCRdb reanalysed the 5' RACE reads using MiXCR and keeps one entry per CDR3 protein. The table shows some 120,000 distinct CDR3 sequences, with about 17% occurring only once. There are a few counts of this clonotype. Its matching antigen is unknown. Study findings and constraints: SARS-CoV-2 specificity was not confirmed for second-wave clones peaking on day 37. Contracting CD4+ clones were located mainly in CM and EM, and CD8+ clones in EMRA. The pre-infection memory compartment contained some responding clones, suggesting cross-reactive memory joined.

The J gene is TRBJ2-1, the V gene TRBV9, with 12 bases lining up with TRBD2. The origin of this receptor is an adult woman who had mild COVID-19 (a few samples of this study predate the infection). Cell type and time point are not known. Sequencing was performed on PBMCs or a T cell subset sorted from them (not recorded which). The CDR3 DNA sequence: TGTGCCAGCAGCGGCCGGACTAGCGGGATGAATGAGCAGTTCTTC. Amino acid sequence: CASSGRTSGMNEQFF.